Sequencing of this T cell receptor beta chain was carried out in a study of shared clonotypes between healthy human individuals. The protocol was immunoSEQ multiplex PCR, while the TCRdb copy is restricted to in-frame clones and leaves out a portion. The sample comprises some 630,000 clones, about 78% of which are singletons, and approximately 2% rests with the top ten. This clone was observed many times. This clonotype was sampled from a woman aged 30 to 39 in good health. Sequencing input: memory CD4+ T cells sorted from blood. Subset described: CD45RA-negative fraction.

The CDR3 sequence is CASSLGQGGNEQFF. CDR3 DNA sequence: TGCGCCAGCAGCTTGGGACAGGGTGGCAATGAGCAGTTCTTC. The chain employs TRBV5-1 and TRBJ2-1, with 7 bases matching TRBD1. Germline loops: CDR1 SGHRS, CDR2 YFSETQ. This CDR3 contains 14 residues. V shed 0 bases, J shed 6 bases, and the junction held 3 bases outside the gene matches. The entire variable domain, with the rest obtained from reference TRBV5-1 and TRBJ2-1, is as follows: KAGVTQTPRYLIKTRGQQVTLSCSPISGHRSVSWYQQTPGQGLQFLFEYFSETQRNKGNFPGRFSGRQFSNSRSEMNVSTLELGDSALYLCASSLGQGGNEQFFGPGTRLTVL.